The entry below describes one T cell receptor beta chain. In the original workflow: Estimated nucleated cell counts came from reference gene primer amplification. Sequencing used immunoSEQ multiplex PCR; TCRdb keeps in-frame clones, though not all of them. The V and J calls and clone size were taken over from that table, and D and trimming were inferred from the DNA. Altogether about 260,000 clones are present, 75% to 90% being singletons, with the ten largest covering 1.5% to 2%. The data belong to a study of blood T cell repertoires in COVID-19. Looking at the study overall: Donors in the United States, Italy and Spain gave samples during acute or convalescent COVID-19. Sources were T cells, B-cell-depleted T cells, or PBMCs; the material itself was cDNA or gDNA.

This clonotype was sampled from a man aged 30 to 39 with active or convalescent COVID-19. Sequenced: peripheral blood.

Here the CDR3 reads CASSEPLPGLTSYEQYF. For the CDR3, the DNA is TGTGCCAGCAGTGAGCCACTCCCGGGACTTACTTCCTACGAGCAGTACTTC. V and J are TRBV6-2 or TRBV6-3 and TRBJ2-7; maybe TRBD2 (6 bases). V gave up 5 bases and J gave up 1 base, with 21 bases separating them. The germline V gene has CDR1 MNHEY and CDR2 SVGEGT. This CDR3 has 17 residues.